The text below deals with one T cell receptor (beta chain). These data are taken from a study of low-dose radiotherapy and immunotherapy resistance in tumors. Study-level information: In Cohort 2, 1 Gy per fraction was delivered every two weeks, for a total of 13 Gy over 26 weeks. Aspirin 300 mg, taken orally and daily, was given to patients for four cycles from cycle 1 day 1.

Alpha- and beta-chain coverage of first-strand cDNA came from TRAV- and TRBV-specific primers. The TCRs were subjected to amplification over 20 PCR cycles employing a constant-region primer in conjunction with a V-primer adapter. By in vitro transcription, the isolated mRNA was amplified. A single record per CDR3 protein comes from TCRdb applying MiXCR to the reads. The sample contains approximately 84,000 distinct CDR3 sequences, roughly 19% of which appear only once. The CDR3 runs 14 residues. Documented time point: before trial treatment. Donors, who were enrolled in a single-arm phase I dose-escalation trial, received nivolumab, ipilimumab, aspirin, low-dose cyclophosphamide and low-dose radiotherapy.

The TCR originated in a male donor with prostate cancer. This chain joins TRBV1 and TRBJ1-1; the tabulated D call, TRBD1, remains unverified against the DNA. TRBV1 counts as a pseudogene. Sequences were derived from PBMCs, sampled before treatment. CDR3 protein: CTSSRTSLNTEAFF. The DNA for the CDR3 is TGCACCAGCAGCCGGACAAGTTTGAACACTGAAGCTTTCTTT.